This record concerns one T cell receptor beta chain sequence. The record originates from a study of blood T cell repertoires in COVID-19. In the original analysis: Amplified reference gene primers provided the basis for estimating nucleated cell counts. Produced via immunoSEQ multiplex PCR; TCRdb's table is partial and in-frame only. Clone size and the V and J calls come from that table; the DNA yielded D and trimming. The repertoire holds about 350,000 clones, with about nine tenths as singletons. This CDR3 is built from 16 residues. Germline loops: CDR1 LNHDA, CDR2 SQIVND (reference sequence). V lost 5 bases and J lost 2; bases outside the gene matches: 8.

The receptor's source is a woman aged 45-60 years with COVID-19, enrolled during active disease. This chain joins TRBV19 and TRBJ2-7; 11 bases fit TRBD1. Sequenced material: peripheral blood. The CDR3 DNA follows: TGTGCCAGTAGTTACGACGGGACAGGGGGTACCTACGAGCAGTACTTC. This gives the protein CASSYDGTGGTYEQYF. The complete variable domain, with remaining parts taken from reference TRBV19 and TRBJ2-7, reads DGGITQSPKYLFRKEGQNVTLSCEQNLNHDAMYWYRQDPGQGLRLIYYSQIVNDFQKGDIAEGYSVSREKKESFPLTVTSAQKNPTAFYLCASSYDGTGGTYEQYFGPGTRLTVT.